The rows below give T cell receptor beta chains drawn from one sample of a study of control samples from healthy donors and cancer patients. The protocol was immunoSEQ multiplex PCR, while the TCRdb copy is restricted to in-frame clones and leaves out a portion. The table lists about 170,000 clones, about 90% of them singletons, with around 11% in the top ten. The material sequenced was blood. These receptors came from a man aged 30-40 years in good health. Both conserved end residues are part of each CDR3. The D gene is left open where the match is weak. The size of a clone is reported for some rows only, either as once, few or many, or as a class for expanded clones.

CDR3aa | CDR3nt | d_gene | len | j_gene | abundance | v_gene
CASAQGGSNEKLFF | TGTGCCAGTGCTCAGGGCGGCTCTAATGAAAAACTGTTTTTT | NA | 14 | TRBJ1-4 | NA | TRBV6-5
CASSLAHSSGNTIYF | TGCGCCAGCAGCTTAGCGCATAGCTCTGGAAACACCATATATTTT | NA | 15 | TRBJ1-3 | NA | TRBV5-1
CASSQGPGNTIYF | TGTGCCAGCAGCCAGGGACCAGGTAACACCATATATTTT | NA | 13 | TRBJ1-3 | NA | TRBV3-1/TRBV3-2
CASSNRDEGRYTDTQYF | TGTGCCAGCAGCAATAGGGATGAGGGACGGTACACAGATACGCAGTATTTT | NA | 17 | TRBJ2-3 | NA | TRBV21-1
CASSLGLRDRGTDTQYF | TGTGCCAGCAGCTTAGGTCTCCGGGACAGAGGAACAGATACGCAGTATTTT | TRBD1 | 17 | TRBJ2-3 | NA | TRBV13
CASRTGAGANVLTF | TGTGCCAGTAGGACAGGGGCTGGGGCCAACGTCCTGACTTTC | TRBD1 | 14 | TRBJ2-6 | NA | TRBV19
CASIMDRYYNSPLHF | TGTGCCAGCATTATGGACAGGTACTATAATTCACCCCTCCACTTT | TRBD1 | 15 | TRBJ1-6 | NA | TRBV6-5
CASNAGGRLGYGYTF | TGTGCCAGTAATGCAGGAGGCCGACTGGGCTATGGCTACACCTTC | NA | 15 | TRBJ1-2 | NA | TRBV28
CASSSPGLASTYEQYF | TGTGCCAGCAGTTCCCCCGGACTAGCGAGTACCTACGAGCAGTACTTC | TRBD2 | 16 | TRBJ2-7 | NA | TRBV6-2/TRBV6-3
CASSINTGPMDF | TGTGCCAGCAGCATTAACACGGGGCCTATGGACTTC | NA | 12 | TRBJ2-5 | NA | TRBV11-2
CASLTGLVTEAFF | TGTGCCAGCCTGACAGGGCTAGTCACTGAAGCTTTCTTT | TRBD1 | 13 | TRBJ1-1 | NA | TRBV12-3/TRBV12-4
CASSLIWTGENEQFF | TGTGCCAGCAGCTTGATTTGGACAGGGGAAAATGAGCAGTTCTTC | TRBD1 | 15 | TRBJ2-1 | NA | TRBV7-9
CASSPGTSSEAFF | TGTGCCAGCAGCCCCGGGACGTCCAGCGAAGCTTTCTTT | NA | 13 | TRBJ1-1 | NA | TRBV12-3/TRBV12-4
CASSLGLPPRKQFF | TGTGCCAGCAGCCTTGGACTGCCACCGAGGAAGCAGTTCTTC | NA | 14 | TRBJ2-1 | NA | TRBV14
CASSLEGTANTGELFF | TGCGCCAGCAGCTTGGAAGGGACAGCCAACACCGGGGAGCTGTTTTTT | TRBD1 | 16 | TRBJ2-2 | NA | TRBV5-1
CASSIRASNSYNEQFF | TGTGCCAGTAGTATAAGAGCCTCCAATTCCTACAATGAGCAGTTCTTC | NA | 16 | TRBJ2-1 | NA | TRBV19
CASSVDWRGRNTEAFF | TGTGCCAGCAGCGTAGATTGGAGGGGCCGTAACACTGAAGCTTTCTTT | NA | 16 | TRBJ1-1 | NA | TRBV9
CASSPSGTSGSYEQYF | TGCGCCAGCAGCCCTTCCGGGACTAGCGGGAGCTACGAGCAGTACTTC | TRBD2 | 16 | TRBJ2-7 | NA | TRBV5-1
CATSFRLGGELFF | TGTGCCACCAGCTTTCGACTCGGCGGGGAGCTGTTTTTT | NA | 13 | TRBJ2-2 | NA | TRBV15
CASSLGVGEQYF | TGTGCCAGCAGCTTAGGGGTCGGTGAGCAGTACTTC | NA | 12 | TRBJ2-7 | NA | TRBV7-8
CATSREGRVADIQYF | TGTGCCACCAGCAGAGAGGGCAGGGTAGCAGACATTCAGTACTTC | NA | 15 | TRBJ2-4 | once | TRBV15
CASNVGTDTQYF | TGCGCCAGCAACGTGGGCACAGATACGCAGTATTTT | NA | 12 | TRBJ2-3 | NA | TRBV10-2
CASSPQQRQRGGGEGNQPQHF | TGTGCCAGCTCACCTCAGCAACGACAACGGGGAGGAGGGGAAGGCAATCAGCCCCAGCATTTT | NA | 21 | TRBJ1-5 | NA | TRBV18
CASSLGLMNTEAFF | TGCGCCAGCAGCTTGGGTTTGATGAACACTGAAGCTTTCTTT | NA | 14 | TRBJ1-1 | NA | TRBV5-1
CASREEVLSSYEQYF | TGCGCCAGCAGGGAGGAGGTCTTAAGCTCCTACGAGCAGTACTTC | NA | 15 | TRBJ2-7 | NA | TRBV5-1
CASSLGQGEAFF | TGTGCCAGCAGCTTAGGACAGGGGGAAGCTTTCTTT | TRBD1 | 12 | TRBJ1-1 | NA | TRBV11-3